These T cell receptor beta chains were read from a single sample in a study of T cells in Graves' hyperthyroidism and ophthalmopathy. TCRdb re-called the multiplex PCR reads through MiXCR, storing one row per CDR3 protein. The top ten hold 11% to 15% of the sample, which has around 520,000 distinct CDR3 sequences, 14% seen once. The sample comprised blood. The origin of the receptors is a woman aged 40-49 years with Graves' hyperthyroidism. The CDR3 runs from the conserved cysteine through the conserved F or W. A clone size is listed for some rows: how often the clone was seen (once, few, many), or a class if it is expanded.

>TRBV30|many|TRBJ2-3
CAWSGGRGRNAQYF
>TRBV20-1|-|TRBJ2-1
CSARDLEELYNEQFF
>TRBV7-9|many|TRBJ2-7
CASSQRGYSYEQYF
>TRBV12-3/TRBV12-4|-|TRBJ2-5
CASSPGLAGFLGETQYF
>TRBV20-1|few|TRBJ2-4
CSALQDAWNIQYF
>TRBV7-9|few|TRBJ1-4
CASTTGDRGEKLFF
>TRBV28|many|TRBJ2-3
CASSFGRGRGRTLVPDTQYF
>TRBV6-2/TRBV6-3|few|TRBJ2-7
CASSLGGVPYEQYF
>TRBV29-1|many|TRBJ1-2
CSVPDSHYGYTF
>TRBV30|few|TRBJ2-4
CAWSVGGDAKNIQYF
>TRBV2|many|TRBJ2-7
CASNAGSTGSEQYF